The clone carrying this TCR beta chain was seen only a few times. The antigen is unknown. TCRdb re-called the 5' RACE reads through MiXCR, storing one row per CDR3 protein. This sample yields under 450,000 distinct CDR3 sequences, of which under 20% are seen a single time; 9.5% to 15% belongs to the top ten. These data belong to a study of identical twins. Study-level results: Fewer insertions marked abundant cord blood beta clonotypes; young adult naive trended weakly, memory not at all. An excess of low generation probability was shown by twin-shared out-of-frame alpha sequences.

There are 14 residues in the CDR3. The V end lost 1 base, the J end lost 9 bases, and 16 bases lay between the germline ends. Germline V gene sequence: CDR1 SGHNT, CDR2 YYREEE (reference sequence). Sample: naive T cells sorted from blood. V usage is TRBV5-4 and J usage is TRBJ2-5; D is unresolved. The sequence derives from a man aged 50 to 59 in good health. The CDR3 nucleotides read TGTGCCAGCAGCTTGCGTCTGGGCGTAACGGCCCAGTACTTC. Its translation: CASSLRLGVTAQYF.